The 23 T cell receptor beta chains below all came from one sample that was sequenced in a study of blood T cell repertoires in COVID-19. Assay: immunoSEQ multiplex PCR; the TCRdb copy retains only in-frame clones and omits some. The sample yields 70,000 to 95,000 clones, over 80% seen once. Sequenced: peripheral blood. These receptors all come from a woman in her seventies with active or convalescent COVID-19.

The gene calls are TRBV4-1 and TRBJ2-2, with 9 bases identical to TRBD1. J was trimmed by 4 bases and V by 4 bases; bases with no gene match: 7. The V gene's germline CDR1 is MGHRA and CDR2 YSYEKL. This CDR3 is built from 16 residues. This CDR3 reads CASSPTGGWGTGELFF. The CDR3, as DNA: TGCGCCAGCAGCCCCACAGGGGGCTGGGGCACCGGGGAGCTGTTTTTT.

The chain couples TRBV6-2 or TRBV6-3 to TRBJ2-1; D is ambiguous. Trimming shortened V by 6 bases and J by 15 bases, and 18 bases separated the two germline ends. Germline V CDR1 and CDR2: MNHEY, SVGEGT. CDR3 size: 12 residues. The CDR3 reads CASSNPSARGFF. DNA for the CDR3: TGTGCCAGCAGCAATCCTTCGGCTCGAGGGTTCTTC.

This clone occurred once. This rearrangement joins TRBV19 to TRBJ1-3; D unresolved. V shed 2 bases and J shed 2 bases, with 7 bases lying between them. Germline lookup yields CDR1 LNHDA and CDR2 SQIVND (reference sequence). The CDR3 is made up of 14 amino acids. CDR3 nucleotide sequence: TGTGCCAGTAGTATACTCGGGACTGGAAACACCATATATTTT. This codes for CASSILGTGNTIYF.

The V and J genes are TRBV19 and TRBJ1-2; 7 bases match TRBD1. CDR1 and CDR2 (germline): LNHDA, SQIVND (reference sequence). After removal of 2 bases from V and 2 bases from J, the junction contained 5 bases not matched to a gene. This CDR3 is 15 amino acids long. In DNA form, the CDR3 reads TGTGCCAGTAGTATATCCCAGACAGGGAACTATGGCTACACCTTC. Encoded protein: CASSISQTGNYGYTF.

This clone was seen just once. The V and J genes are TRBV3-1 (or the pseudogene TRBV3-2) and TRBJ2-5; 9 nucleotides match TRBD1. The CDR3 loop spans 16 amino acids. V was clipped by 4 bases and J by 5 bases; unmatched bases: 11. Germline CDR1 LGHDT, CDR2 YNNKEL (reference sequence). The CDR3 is CASSLNHRGRRETQYF. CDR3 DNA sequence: TGTGCCAGCAGCCTGAATCACAGGGGGCGCCGGGAGACCCAGTACTTC.

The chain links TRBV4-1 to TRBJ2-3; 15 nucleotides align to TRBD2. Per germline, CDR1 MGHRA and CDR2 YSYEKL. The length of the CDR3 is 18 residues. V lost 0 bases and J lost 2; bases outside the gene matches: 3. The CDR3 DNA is TGCGCCAGCAGCCAAGAGGGACTAGCGGGGGGTTTCACAGATACGCAGTATTTT. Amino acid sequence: CASSQEGLAGGFTDTQYF.

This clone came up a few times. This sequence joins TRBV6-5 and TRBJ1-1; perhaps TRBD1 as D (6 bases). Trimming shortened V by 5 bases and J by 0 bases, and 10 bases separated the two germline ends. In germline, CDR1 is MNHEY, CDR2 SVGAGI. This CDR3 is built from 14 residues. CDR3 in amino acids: CASSPTGMNTEAFF. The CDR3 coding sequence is TGTGCCAGCAGTCCGACAGGAATGAACACTGAAGCTTTCTTT.

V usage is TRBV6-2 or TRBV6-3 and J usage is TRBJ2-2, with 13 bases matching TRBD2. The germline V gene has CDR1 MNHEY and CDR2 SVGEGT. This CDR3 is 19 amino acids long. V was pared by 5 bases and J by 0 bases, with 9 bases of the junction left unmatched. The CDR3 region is CASSTQELAGGPNTGELFF. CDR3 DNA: TGTGCCAGCAGTACCCAGGAACTAGCGGGGGGGCCGAACACCGGGGAGCTGTTTTTT.

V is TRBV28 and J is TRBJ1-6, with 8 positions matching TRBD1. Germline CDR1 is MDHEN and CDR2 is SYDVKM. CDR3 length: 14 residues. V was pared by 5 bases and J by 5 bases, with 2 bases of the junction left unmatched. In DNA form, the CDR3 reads TGTGCCAGCAGTCCGACAGGGGATAATTCACCCCTCCACTTT. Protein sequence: CASSPTGDNSPLHF. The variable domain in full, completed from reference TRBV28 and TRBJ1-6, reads DVKVTQSSRYLVKRTGEKVFLECVQDMDHENMFWYRQDPGLGLRLIYFSYDVKMKEKGDIPEGYSVSREKKERFSLILESASTNQTSMYLCASSPTGDNSPLHFGNGTRLTVT.

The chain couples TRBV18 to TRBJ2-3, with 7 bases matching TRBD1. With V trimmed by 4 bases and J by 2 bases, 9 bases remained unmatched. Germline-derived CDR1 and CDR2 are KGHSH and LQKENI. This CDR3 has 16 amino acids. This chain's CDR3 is CASSQQQGTPTDTQYF. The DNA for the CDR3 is TGTGCCAGCTCACAGCAACAGGGGACCCCCACAGATACGCAGTATTTT.

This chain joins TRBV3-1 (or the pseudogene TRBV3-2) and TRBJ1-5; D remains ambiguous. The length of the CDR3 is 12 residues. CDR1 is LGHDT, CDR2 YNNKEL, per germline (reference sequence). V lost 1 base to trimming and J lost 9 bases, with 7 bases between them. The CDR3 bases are TGTGCCAGCAGCCAAGGCGTTGGGCCCCAGCATTTT. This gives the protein CASSQGVGPQHF.

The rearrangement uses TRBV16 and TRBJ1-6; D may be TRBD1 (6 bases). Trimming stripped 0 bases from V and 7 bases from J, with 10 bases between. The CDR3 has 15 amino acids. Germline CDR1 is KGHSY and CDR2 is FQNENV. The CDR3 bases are TGTGCCAGCAGCCAATCGGGGCAGGGGAATTCACCCCTCCACTTT. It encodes CASSQSGQGNSPLHF.

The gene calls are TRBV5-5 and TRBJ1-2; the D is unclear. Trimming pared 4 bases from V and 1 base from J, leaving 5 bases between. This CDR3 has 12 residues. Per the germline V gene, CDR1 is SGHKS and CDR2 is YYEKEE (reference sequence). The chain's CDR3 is CASSPVNYGYTF. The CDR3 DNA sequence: TGTGCCAGCAGCCCCGTTAACTATGGCTACACCTTC.

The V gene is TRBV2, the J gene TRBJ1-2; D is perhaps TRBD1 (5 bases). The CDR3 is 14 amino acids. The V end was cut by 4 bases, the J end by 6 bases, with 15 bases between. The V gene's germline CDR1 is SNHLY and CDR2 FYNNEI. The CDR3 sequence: CASSVVGQGNGYTF. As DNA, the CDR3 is TGTGCCAGCAGTGTGGTCGGGCAGGGAAATGGCTACACCTTC. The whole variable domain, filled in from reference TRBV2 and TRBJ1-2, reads EPEVTQTPSHQVTQMGQEVILRCVPISNHLYFYWYRQILGQKVEFLVSFYNNEISEKSEIFDDQFSVERPDGSNFTLKIRSTKLEDSAMYFCASSVVGQGNGYTFGSGTRLTVV.

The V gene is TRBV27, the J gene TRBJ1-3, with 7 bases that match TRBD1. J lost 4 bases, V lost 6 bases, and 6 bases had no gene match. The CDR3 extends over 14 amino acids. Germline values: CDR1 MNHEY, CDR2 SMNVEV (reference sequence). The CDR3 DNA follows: TGTGCCAGCAGAGCGACAGGGTCGGGAAACACCATATATTTT. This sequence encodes CASRATGSGNTIYF.

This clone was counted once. The CDR3 DNA reads as TGTGCCAGCAGCCCTTTAGGTGGTAGCCAGCCCCAGCATTTT. The encoded protein is CASSPLGGSQPQHF. This chain joins TRBV27 and TRBJ1-5; D ambiguous. This CDR3 contains 14 residues. The germline V and J ends were trimmed by 6 bases and 7 bases, with 16 bases remaining between them. Germline V lookup: CDR1 MNHEY, CDR2 SMNVEV (reference sequence).

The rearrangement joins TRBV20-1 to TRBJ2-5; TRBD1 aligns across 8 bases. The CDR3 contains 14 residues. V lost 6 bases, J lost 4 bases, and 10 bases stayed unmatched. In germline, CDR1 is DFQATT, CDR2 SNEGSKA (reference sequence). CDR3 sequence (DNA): TGCAGTGCAAGTACTACAGGGGGTGGAGAGACCCAGTACTTC. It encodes CSASTTGGGETQYF.

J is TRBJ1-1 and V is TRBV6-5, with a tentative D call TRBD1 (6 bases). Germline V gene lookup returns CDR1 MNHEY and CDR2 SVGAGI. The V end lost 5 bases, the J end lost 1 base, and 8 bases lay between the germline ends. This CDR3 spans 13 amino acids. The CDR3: CASSRQENTEAFF. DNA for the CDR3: TGTGCCAGCAGTCGACAGGAGAACACTGAAGCTTTCTTT.

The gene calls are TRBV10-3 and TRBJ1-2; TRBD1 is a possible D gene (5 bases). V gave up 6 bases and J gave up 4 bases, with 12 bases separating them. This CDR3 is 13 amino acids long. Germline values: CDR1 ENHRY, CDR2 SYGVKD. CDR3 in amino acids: CAISLRAGYGYTF. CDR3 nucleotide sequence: TGTGCCATCAGCCTCAGGGCAGGCTATGGCTACACCTTC.

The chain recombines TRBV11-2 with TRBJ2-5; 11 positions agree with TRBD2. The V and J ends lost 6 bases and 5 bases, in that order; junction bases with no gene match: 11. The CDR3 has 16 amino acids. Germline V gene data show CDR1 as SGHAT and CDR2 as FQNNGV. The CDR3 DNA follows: TGTGCCAGCAGGGCCTTAGCGGGGGGGCGCTGGGAGACCCAGTACTTC. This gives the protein CASRALAGGRWETQYF.

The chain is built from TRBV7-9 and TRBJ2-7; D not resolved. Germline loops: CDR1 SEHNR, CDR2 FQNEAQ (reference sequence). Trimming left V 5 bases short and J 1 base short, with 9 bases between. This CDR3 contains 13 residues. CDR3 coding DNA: TGTGCCAGCAGCCCCGACAAGTCCTACGAGCAGTACTTC. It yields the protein CASSPDKSYEQYF.

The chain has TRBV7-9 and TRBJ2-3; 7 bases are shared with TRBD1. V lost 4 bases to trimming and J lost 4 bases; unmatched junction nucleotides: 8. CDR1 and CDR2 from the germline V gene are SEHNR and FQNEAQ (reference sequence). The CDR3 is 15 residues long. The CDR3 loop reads CASSSYSDRADTQYF. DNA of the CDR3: TGTGCCAGCAGCTCATACTCCGACAGGGCAGATACGCAGTATTTT.

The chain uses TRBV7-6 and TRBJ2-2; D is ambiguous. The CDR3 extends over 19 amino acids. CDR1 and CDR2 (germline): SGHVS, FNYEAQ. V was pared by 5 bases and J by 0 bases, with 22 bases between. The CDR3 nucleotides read TGTGCCAGCAGCCCTTATCCTCTTAACCCTATAGCGAACACCGGGGAGCTGTTTTTT. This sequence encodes CASSPYPLNPIANTGELFF. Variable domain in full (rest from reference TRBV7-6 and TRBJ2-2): GAGVSQSPRYKVTKRGQDVALRCDPISGHVSLYWYRQALGQGPEFLTYFNYEAQQDKSGLPNDRFSAERPEGSISTLTIQRTEQRDSAMYRCASSPYPLNPIANTGELFFGEGSRLTVL.